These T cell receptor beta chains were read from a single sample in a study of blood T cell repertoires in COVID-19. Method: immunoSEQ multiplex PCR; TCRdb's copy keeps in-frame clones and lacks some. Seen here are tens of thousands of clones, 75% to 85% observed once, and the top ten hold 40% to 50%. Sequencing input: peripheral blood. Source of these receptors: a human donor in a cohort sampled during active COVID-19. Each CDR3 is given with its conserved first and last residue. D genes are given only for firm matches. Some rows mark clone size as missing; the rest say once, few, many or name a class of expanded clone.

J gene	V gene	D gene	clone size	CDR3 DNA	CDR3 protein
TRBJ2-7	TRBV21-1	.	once	TGTGCCAGCAGCAAAGGGACAGGGGCCTACGAGCAGTACTTC	CASSKGTGAYEQYF
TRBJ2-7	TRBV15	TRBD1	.	TGTGCCACCAGCATACCGGGACAGGGGACCTCCTACGAGCAGTACTTC	CATSIPGQGTSYEQYF
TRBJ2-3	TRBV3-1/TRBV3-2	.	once	TGTGCCAGCAGCCAAGATCGAAGGCCAGGAATCGGTACGCAGTATTTT	CASSQDRRPGIGTQYF
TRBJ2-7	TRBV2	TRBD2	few	TGTGCCATCTTGGGACTAGCGGGAGCACCTCCCTACGAGCAGTACTTC	CAILGLAGAPPYEQYF
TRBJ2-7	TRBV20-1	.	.	TGCAGTGCTCCCAGGGTGGGCGAGCAGTACTTC	CSAPRVGEQYF
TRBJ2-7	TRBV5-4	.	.	TGTGCCAGCAGCTTGATTAGCCCTCCCTACGAGCAGTACTTC	CASSLISPPYEQYF
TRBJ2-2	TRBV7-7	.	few	TGTGCTAGCAGCCCAGCGGGTGTCGGGACCGGGGAGCTGTTTTTT	CASSPAGVGTGELFF
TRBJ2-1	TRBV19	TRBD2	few	TGTGCCAGTAGTATACAGGGAGGGGCGGACAATGAGCAGTTCTTC	CASSIQGGADNEQFF
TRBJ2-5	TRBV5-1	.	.	TGCGCCAGCAGCCTACAGGGGGGGCAAGAGACCCAGTACTTC	CASSLQGGQETQYF
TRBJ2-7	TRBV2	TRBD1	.	TGTGCCAGCAGTGCCGGGACAGGGGTCCGTTGGGAGCAGTACTTC	CASSAGTGVRWEQYF
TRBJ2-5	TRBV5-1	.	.	TGCGCCAGCAGCTTCTCGAGGGAAGAAGAGACCCAGTACTTC	CASSFSREEETQYF
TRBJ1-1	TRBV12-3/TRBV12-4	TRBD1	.	TGTGCCAGCAGTTTACGACAGGGGGAGGGAGCTTTCTTT	CASSLRQGEGAFF
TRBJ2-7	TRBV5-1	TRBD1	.	TGCGCCAGCAGCTTGGGGACAGGGTTTCGGTACTTC	CASSLGTGFRYF
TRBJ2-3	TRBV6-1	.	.	TGTGCCAGCAGTGAAGCGGGCGACAGCAAAGATACGCAGTATTTT	CASSEAGDSKDTQYF
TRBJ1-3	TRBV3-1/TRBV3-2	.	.	TGTGCCAGCACCCGGGCAGGGACTGGAAACACCATATATTTT	CASTRAGTGNTIYF
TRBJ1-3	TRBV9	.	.	TGTGCCAGCAGCGTAGCTACAGGGAACTCTGGAAACACCATATATTTT	CASSVATGNSGNTIYF
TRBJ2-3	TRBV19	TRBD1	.	TGTGCCAGTAGAAAGACCGGGACAGGGGTATTGGATACGCAGTATTTT	CASRKTGTGVLDTQYF
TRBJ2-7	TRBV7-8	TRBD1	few	TGTGCCAGCAGCTTAGCGTGGGGACAGCCCTACGAGCAGTACTTC	CASSLAWGQPYEQYF
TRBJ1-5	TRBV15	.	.	TGTGCCACCAGACTAGGGCCCGAAAAGCGTAGCAATCAGCCCCAGCATTTT	CATRLGPEKRSNQPQHF
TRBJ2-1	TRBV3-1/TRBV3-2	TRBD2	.	TGTGCCAGCAGCCATCCTCTAGCGGGAGTTTTCGGCAATGAGCAGTTCTTC	CASSHPLAGVFGNEQFF
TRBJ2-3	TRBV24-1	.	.	TGTGCCACCTCCTCGGACTACGACCAGGCAGATACGCAGTATTTT	CATSSDYDQADTQYF
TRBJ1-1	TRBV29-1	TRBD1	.	TGCAGCGTCCGGACAGGGCCCCGAAACACTGAAGCTTTCTTT	CSVRTGPRNTEAFF
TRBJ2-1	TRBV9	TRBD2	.	TGTGCCAGCAGCGTATCTAGCGGGACCCGAACGAGCTCCTACAATGAGCAGTTCTTC	CASSVSSGTRTSSYNEQFF
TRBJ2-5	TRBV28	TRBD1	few	TGTGCCAGCAGTTTACCCGGGACAGGGGAAGAGACCCAGTACTTC	CASSLPGTGEETQYF
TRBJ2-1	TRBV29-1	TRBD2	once	TGCAGCGTTGGATTAGCGGGATGGGGCAATGAGCAGTTCTTC	CSVGLAGWGNEQFF
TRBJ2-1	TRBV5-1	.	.	TGCGCCAGCAGCTTGGTAGCTGGGCGGGGATACAATGAGCAGTTCTTC	CASSLVAGRGYNEQFF
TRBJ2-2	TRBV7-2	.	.	TGTGCCAGCAGCTCAGGGAACTCGGGCGGGGAGCTGTTTTTT	CASSSGNSGGELFF
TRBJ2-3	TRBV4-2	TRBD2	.	TGTGCCAGCAGCCTCCGGACTAGCGGGACTAGCACAGATACGCAGTATTTT	CASSLRTSGTSTDTQYF
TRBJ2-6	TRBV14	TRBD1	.	TGTGCCAGCAGCCTCGGACAGGTACTCTCTGGGGCCAACGTCCTGACTTTC	CASSLGQVLSGANVLTF